Shown below are 9 T cell receptor beta chains from a single sample sequenced in a study of T cell changes during pregnancy in multiple sclerosis. Profiled with immunoSEQ multiplex PCR; TCRdb holds only in-frame clones, not every one. The table shows about 47,000 clones, with 75% to 90% occurring only once. Sequenced here: CD8+ T cells from peripheral blood mononuclear cells, sampled in the second trimester of pregnancy. The receptor source for this set is a female donor with multiple sclerosis, enrolled in a pregnancy study.

The chain joins TRBV2 to TRBJ2-3; D is unclear. With 1 base removed from V and 1 base from J, the gap between germline ends came to 9 bases. The CDR3 extends over 15 amino acids. The germline gives CDR1 SNHLY, CDR2 FYNNEI. The CDR3 DNA sequence: TGTGCCAGCAGTGAAGGGTCTTTAGGCACAGATACGCAGTATTTT. Its protein is CASSEGSLGTDTQYF.

The chain joins TRBV5-8 to TRBJ2-5; TRBD1 matches at 10 bases. This CDR3 spans 14 amino acids. Per the germline V gene, CDR1 is SGHTS and CDR2 is YDEGEE. The V and J ends lost 6 bases and 3 bases, in that order; junction bases with no gene match: 5. CDR3 region: CASNPTGGKETQYF. The DNA for the CDR3 is TGTGCCAGCAACCCGACAGGGGGCAAAGAGACCCAGTACTTC.

CDR3 protein: CSVSGVSGEQYF. The CDR3 DNA reads TGCAGCGTGAGCGGGGTCTCCGGCGAGCAGTACTTC. V is TRBV29-1 and J is TRBJ2-7, with 7 bases identical to TRBD2. V lost 6 bases and J lost 6; bases outside the gene matches: 8. CDR3 length equals 12 residues. Looked up from germline, CDR1 is SQVTM and CDR2 is ANQGSEA.

This chain's CDR3 is CASSLISGSETQYF. CDR3 DNA sequence: TGTGCCAGCAGTTTAATCTCAGGGTCGGAGACCCAGTACTTC. This chain connects TRBV27 to TRBJ2-5; D perhaps matches TRBD1 (5 bases). The CDR3 consists of 14 residues. The germline V gene has CDR1 MNHEY and CDR2 SMNVEV (reference sequence). Trimming cost V 2 bases and J 5 bases, with 12 bases left between them.

The chain combines TRBV7-9 with TRBJ2-1; tentative D call: TRBD2 (6 bases). V was pared by 1 base and J by 6 bases, with 13 bases between. Per germline, CDR1 SEHNR and CDR2 FQNEAQ (reference sequence). The CDR3 covers 15 residues. In nucleotides, the CDR3 is TGTGCCAGCAGCTTAGTGTCCGCGGGGCTCAATGAGCAGTTCTTC. It is translated as CASSLVSAGLNEQFF.

This clone was detected a few times. This chain links TRBV7-6 with TRBJ2-1; D possibly corresponds to TRBD1 (5 bases). The V gene's germline CDR1 is SGHVS and CDR2 FNYEAQ. Trimming removed 1 base at V and 15 bases at J, with 10 bases between. CDR3 length: 11 amino acids. In DNA, the CDR3 is TGTGCCAGCAGCTTAGGGGGCCAATTGTTCTTC. Its protein product is CASSLGGQLFF. Complete variable domain (other parts from reference TRBV7-6 and TRBJ2-1): GAGVSQSPRYKVTKRGQDVALRCDPISGHVSLYWYRQALGQGPEFLTYFNYEAQQDKSGLPNDRFSAERPEGSISTLTIQRTEQRDSAMYRCASSLGGQLFFGPGTRLTVL.

The chain joins TRBV19 to TRBJ2-3; D may be TRBD2 (6 bases). Germline values: CDR1 LNHDA, CDR2 SQIVND (reference sequence). The CDR3 length is 16 residues. V lost 7 bases to trimming and J lost 5 bases, with 22 bases between them. In nucleotides, the CDR3 is TGTGCCAGTACACCGGCGGTTGGCGGGGCTAAAGATACGCAGTATTTT. Translated: CASTPAVGGAKDTQYF. The entire variable domain, with the rest obtained from reference TRBV19 and TRBJ2-3, is as follows: DGGITQSPKYLFRKEGQNVTLSCEQNLNHDAMYWYRQDPGQGLRLIYYSQIVNDFQKGDIAEGYSVSREKKESFPLTVTSAQKNPTAFYLCASTPAVGGAKDTQYFGPGTRLTVL.

This clone was picked up one time. The CDR3: CASSLPGQGSHNEQFF. The CDR3 nucleotides read TGTGCCAGCAGTCTACCGGGACAAGGGAGCCACAATGAGCAGTTCTTC. This sequence joins TRBV27 and TRBJ2-1, with D maybe TRBD1 (6 bases). The V gene lost 5 bases and the J gene lost 5 bases, with 19 bases spanning the gap. Germline CDR1 reads MNHEY; CDR2 reads SMNVEV (reference sequence). The CDR3 totals 16 residues.

This clone was detected a few times. V usage is TRBV6-5 and J usage is TRBJ2-7, with D possibly TRBD1 on 6 matching bases. Germline V lookup: CDR1 MNHEY, CDR2 SVGAGI. With 2 bases removed from V and 5 bases from J, the gap between germline ends came to 7 bases. The CDR3 contains 12 residues. CDR3 sequence reads: CASSYAGDEQYF. As DNA, the CDR3 is TGTGCCAGCAGTTACGCAGGGGACGAGCAGTACTTC.